Shown below are 6 T cell receptor beta chains from a single sample sequenced in a study of CD8 T cells in Susac syndrome (dated by TCRdb to about 2019). The library came from the immunoSEQ multiplex PCR assay. RNA was extracted using the RNeasy kit, and about 0.45 to 1 microgram was reverse transcribed with random hexamers. TCRdb trimmed the raw reads at Q25, called clones with MiXCR and kept productive beta chains. Records with the same CDR3 protein are collapsed into one entry carrying the most frequent genes and DNA. The sample yields 250,000 to 300,000 distinct CDR3 sequences; 89% were counted once. Approximately 0.18% of the sample is in the top ten clones. The sample comprised CD8+ T cells from PBMCs. The receptor source for this set is a human donor with multiple sclerosis.

Only one count was recorded for this clonotype. The CDR3 DNA is TGTGCCAGCAGTTTCCCGACAAGGAACACTGAAGCTTTCTTT. This codes for CASSFPTRNTEAFF. This chain connects TRBV28 to TRBJ1-1; D gene ambiguous. V was shortened by 3 bases and J by 1 base, with 9 bases between the two germline ends. Germline V gene lookup returns CDR1 MDHEN and CDR2 SYDVKM. This CDR3 has 14 residues.

V gene TRBV6-1 combines with J gene TRBJ2-7, with a tentative D call TRBD1 (6 bases). CDR1 and CDR2 (germline): MNHNS, SASEGT. The CDR3 has 13 residues. Trimming shortened V by 11 bases and J by 2 bases, and 16 bases separated the two germline ends. The CDR3 region has the DNA TGTGCCCTTAGGCAAGGGGGTACCTACGAGCAGTACTTC. Its protein is CALRQGGTYEQYF.

The V call is TRBV10-2, the J call TRBJ1-1; D perhaps matches TRBD1 (5 bases). The CDR3 totals 16 residues. Germline V gene data show CDR1 as WSHSY and CDR2 as SAAADI. V was trimmed by 3 bases and J by 1 base, leaving 15 bases between them. The CDR3 loop reads CASSDAGEGPNTEAFF. For the CDR3, the DNA is TGCGCCAGCAGTGATGCGGGGGAAGGTCCGAACACTGAAGCTTTCTTT.

The rearrangement links TRBV4-3 to TRBJ2-7; tentatively, D is TRBD2 (5 bases). V was shortened by 1 base and J by 0 bases, with 10 bases between the two germline ends. Per germline, CDR1 LGHNA and CDR2 YSLEER. The CDR3 loop spans 15 amino acids. CDR3 coding DNA: TGCGCCAGCAGCCAAGGACGAGCGGCCTCCTACGAGCAGTACTTC. Translated: CASSQGRAASYEQYF.

The genes are TRBV30 and TRBJ2-7; D tentatively reads TRBD1 or TRBD2 (5 bases each). Trimming shortened V by 2 bases and J by 8 bases, and 7 bases separated the two germline ends. The CDR3 is 10 residues long. CDR1 is GTSNPN and CDR2 is SVGIG in the germline V gene (reference sequence). The CDR3 DNA follows: TGTGCCTGGAGTAAGGGACAGCAGTACTTC. Its translation is CAWSKGQQYF.

CDR3 loop: CASRPGLAAYNEQFF. In DNA form, the CDR3 reads TGTGCCAGCCGACCGGGACTAGCGGCCTACAATGAGCAGTTCTTC. The chain recombines TRBV27 with TRBJ2-1, with 11 positions matching TRBD2. CDR1 is MNHEY, CDR2 SMNVEV, per germline (reference sequence). V gave up 8 bases and J gave up 2 bases; unmatched junction bases: 5. This CDR3 has 15 residues.